This TCR beta chain is from a study of shared clonotypes between healthy human individuals. Method: immunoSEQ multiplex PCR; TCRdb's copy keeps in-frame clones and lacks some. The data contain under 350,000 clones, 80% to 90% of them singletons. The germline gives CDR1 SEHNR, CDR2 FQNEAQ (reference sequence). The CDR3 extends over 15 amino acids. V lost 5 bases and J lost 5, with 19 bases in between. The sequenced material came from memory CD8+ T cells sorted from blood. Subset noted: CD45RO+ cells pooled with CCR7-negative TemRA cells. This clonotype was obtained from a young man in good health. V usage is TRBV7-9 and J usage is TRBJ2-7, with D uncertain. In nucleotides, the CDR3 is TGTGCCAGCAGCCCCCGCGCGGTGAGCTACAACGAGCAGTACTTC. The encoded protein is CASSPRAVSYNEQYF. Full variable domain (rest looked up from reference TRBV7-9 and TRBJ2-7): DTGVSQNPRHKITKRGQNVTFRCDPISEHNRLYWYRQTLGQGPEFLTYFQNEAQLEKSRLLSDRFSAERPKGSFSTLEIQRTEQGDSAMYLCASSPRAVSYNEQYFGPGTRLTVT.